One sample yielded the 32 T cell receptor beta chains listed below, sequenced in a study of shared clonotypes between healthy human individuals. CD45RO-negative cells were positively selected for CCR7, leaving out terminally differentiated effector memory CD45RA+ cells. Here immunoSEQ multiplex PCR was the method, and the copy in TCRdb shows in-frame clones only, minus some. Counted here are about 820,000 clones, 92% occurring once; the ten biggest clones make up around 24%. The specimen sequenced was naive CD8+ T cells sorted from blood. All receptors derive from a man aged 25-45 years in good health.

V and J are TRBV28 and TRBJ1-4, with D perhaps TRBD1 (6 bases). There are 16 residues in the CDR3. Germline V gene data show CDR1 as MDHEN and CDR2 as SYDVKM. Trimming removed 3 bases from V and 0 bases from J, with 11 bases in between. The CDR3 here is CASSFQNRATNEKLFF. CDR3 nucleotides: TGTGCCAGCAGTTTCCAAAACAGGGCAACTAATGAAAAACTGTTTTTT. Full variable domain (rest looked up from reference TRBV28 and TRBJ1-4): DVKVTQSSRYLVKRTGEKVFLECVQDMDHENMFWYRQDPGLGLRLIYFSYDVKMKEKGDIPEGYSVSREKKERFSLILESASTNQTSMYLCASSFQNRATNEKLFFGSGTQLSVL.

This chain connects TRBV27 to TRBJ2-1; 14 bases are shared with TRBD2. The CDR3 runs to 16 residues. Germline V CDR1 and CDR2: MNHEY, SMNVEV (reference sequence). V lost 5 bases and J lost 10; bases outside the gene matches: 10. CDR3 nucleotides: TGTGCCAGCAGTATACGACTAGCGGGAGGGCCCAGGGAGCAGTTCTTC. It is translated as CASSIRLAGGPREQFF.

The V gene is TRBV2, the J gene TRBJ2-1, with D tentatively TRBD2 (5 bases). The CDR3 spans 14 residues. CDR1 SNHLY and CDR2 FYNNEI come from the germline V gene. Trimming shortened V by 6 bases and J by 6 bases, and 15 bases separated the two germline ends. The CDR3: CASRRALEFNEQFF. CDR3 bases: TGTGCCAGCAGGCGGGCACTAGAATTCAATGAGCAGTTCTTC.

The rearrangement uses TRBV2 and TRBJ2-5; D may be TRBD1 (5 bases). The CDR3 contains 14 residues. From germline, CDR1 is SNHLY and CDR2 FYNNEI. Trimming pared 8 bases from V and 1 base from J, leaving 14 bases between. The DNA for the CDR3 is TGTGCCAGCTTAGGCAGGGAAATCCAAGAGACCCAGTACTTC. Protein: CASLGREIQETQYF. The complete variable domain, with remaining parts taken from reference TRBV2 and TRBJ2-5, reads EPEVTQTPSHQVTQMGQEVILRCVPISNHLYFYWYRQILGQKVEFLVSFYNNEISEKSEIFDDQFSVERPDGSNFTLKIRSTKLEDSAMYFCASLGREIQETQYFGPGTRLLVL.

The chain combines TRBV6-6 with TRBJ2-5, with a possible D match to TRBD2 (6 bases). Germline-derived CDR1 and CDR2 are MNHNY and SVGAGI (reference sequence). Trimming shortened V by 4 bases and J by 5 bases, and 14 bases separated the two germline ends. The CDR3 runs 14 residues. In DNA form, the CDR3 reads TGTGCCAGCAGTTGGACTACCGAGGGGGAGACCCAGTACTTC. Protein product: CASSWTTEGETQYF.

Of note for this clone: Other DNA sequences of this sample code for an identical CDR3. CDR3 in DNA: TGTGCCAGCAGGGCTGGAAACACCATATATTTT. This encodes CASRAGNTIYF. V usage is TRBV6-5 and J usage is TRBJ1-3, with D unclear. Germline-derived CDR1 and CDR2 are MNHEY and SVGAGI. This CDR3 is 11 amino acids long. Trimming pared 6 bases from V and 2 bases from J, leaving 2 bases between.

CDR3 residues: CASSKDYTGELFF. In nucleotides, the CDR3 is TGTGCCAGCAGCAAGGACTACACCGGGGAGCTGTTTTTT. V and J are TRBV21-1 and TRBJ2-2; the DNA was not used to check the table's D call, TRBD2. TRBV21-1 is a recognized pseudogene. The length of the CDR3 is 13 residues.

This chain links TRBV7-9 with TRBJ2-7; weak D call: TRBD2 (5 bases). The V end lost 4 bases, the J end lost 2 bases, and 15 bases lay between the germline ends. CDR3 length equals 15 residues. Germline-derived CDR1 and CDR2 are SEHNR and FQNEAQ (reference sequence). CDR3 in amino acids: CASSSAPGNAYEQYF. Here the CDR3 DNA reads TGTGCCAGCAGCTCAGCACCGGGAAACGCCTACGAGCAGTACTTC.

Notes on this clone: Distinct nucleotide sequences in the sample also encode this CDR3. This chain joins TRBV5-1 and TRBJ2-3; TRBD1 matches at 8 bases. CDR1 is SGHRS, CDR2 YFSETQ, per germline. V lost 4 bases and J lost 3; bases outside the gene matches: 4. The CDR3 extends over 14 amino acids. Here the CDR3 DNA reads TGCGCCAGCAGCACCGGACAGGGAACAGATACGCAGTATTTT. Protein sequence: CASSTGQGTDTQYF.

This chain links TRBV5-1 with TRBJ1-4; D unclear. CDR1 and CDR2 (germline): SGHRS, YFSETQ. Deletions cut 6 bases from V and 0 bases from J, with 9 bases between. CDR3 length equals 14 residues. The CDR3 DNA is TGCGCCAGCAAAGAGGGAACAACTAATGAAAAACTGTTTTTT. It is translated as CASKEGTTNEKLFF.

The genes are TRBV5-4 and TRBJ2-2; D unresolved. V was pared by 2 bases and J by 6 bases, with 14 bases between. The germline CDR1 and CDR2 sequences are SGHNT and YYREEE (reference sequence). The CDR3 contains 15 residues. CDR3 sequence reads: CASSFISGPPGELFF. The DNA of the CDR3 is TGTGCCAGCAGCTTTATTTCCGGTCCCCCCGGGGAGCTGTTTTTT. The variable domain in full, with the rest retrieved from reference TRBV5-4 and TRBJ2-2, is ETGVTQSPTHLIKTRGQQVTLRCSSQSGHNTVSWYQQALGQGPQFIFQYYREEENGRGNFPPRFSGLQFPNYSSELNVNALELDDSALYLCASSFISGPPGELFFGEGSRLTVL.

The rearrangement links TRBV18 to TRBJ1-5, with 9 bases aligning to TRBD1. CDR1 and CDR2 (germline): KGHSH, LQKENI. This CDR3 is built from 15 residues. V dropped 0 bases and J dropped 7; count of bases not matched to a gene: 4. CDR3 sequence: CASSPPDRGRQPQHF. The CDR3 nucleotides are TGTGCCAGCTCACCACCCGACAGGGGGAGGCAGCCCCAGCATTTT.

A note on this clone: Different DNA sequences within this sample yield the same CDR3. This chain joins TRBV27 and TRBJ2-3, with 9 bases aligning to TRBD1. The V gene end was trimmed by 3 bases and the J gene end by 3 bases; junction bases not matched to a gene: 1. The length of the CDR3 is 14 residues. Germline CDR1 MNHEY, CDR2 SMNVEV (reference sequence). CDR3 protein: CASSLGQGTDTQYF. Here the CDR3 DNA reads TGTGCCAGCAGTTTGGGACAGGGTACAGATACGCAGTATTTT.

The chain couples TRBV10-3 to TRBJ2-1; 8 bases fit TRBD1. Germline V gene data show CDR1 as ENHRY and CDR2 as SYGVKD. Losses at the gene ends were 5 bases for V and 7 bases for J; bases not matched to a gene: 7. The CDR3 is made up of 14 amino acids. This CDR3 is CAISLRDRTNEQFF. DNA of the CDR3: TGTGCCATCAGTCTCAGGGACAGGACTAATGAGCAGTTCTTC.

The V and J genes are TRBV19 and TRBJ2-1; 10 bases line up with TRBD2. CDR1 LNHDA and CDR2 SQIVND come from the germline V gene (reference sequence). V was clipped by 4 bases and J by 9 bases; unmatched bases: 9. The CDR3 loop spans 15 amino acids. The CDR3 DNA sequence: TGTGCCAGTAGTAAAAGGCTAGCGGGAGCCGGTGAGCAGTTCTTC. Its translation: CASSKRLAGAGEQFF.

The chain combines TRBV30 with TRBJ2-6, with TRBD2 as a possible D gene (5 bases). V lost 4 bases, J lost 1 base, and 14 bases lay in between. The CDR3 consists of 16 residues. Germline V gene sequence: CDR1 GTSNPN, CDR2 SVGIG (reference sequence). For the CDR3, the DNA is TGTGCCTGGATTCCCTGGGGAGCATCTGGGGCCAACGTCCTGACTTTC. It translates to CAWIPWGASGANVLTF.

The V call is TRBV2, the J call TRBJ2-3; TRBD2 might be the D (6 bases). V shed 10 bases and J shed 4 bases, with 18 bases lying between them. There are 14 residues in the CDR3. Germline V lookup: CDR1 SNHLY, CDR2 FYNNEI. CDR3 DNA sequence: TGTGCCATCAGCGGGTTACGGGGACCAGATACGCAGTATTTT. It is translated as CAISGLRGPDTQYF. The full variable domain, its missing parts supplied by reference TRBV2 and TRBJ2-3, is EPEVTQTPSHQVTQMGQEVILRCVPISNHLYFYWYRQILGQKVEFLVSFYNNEISEKSEIFDDQFSVERPDGSNFTLKIRSTKLEDSAMYFCAISGLRGPDTQYFGPGTRLTVL.

The chain carries TRBV6-1 and TRBJ1-5; D not resolved. The V end was cut by 2 bases, the J end by 0 bases, with 8 bases between. Per germline, CDR1 MNHNS and CDR2 SASEGT. The CDR3 runs 15 residues. This CDR3 is CASSEINYSNQPQHF. The DNA of the CDR3 is TGTGCCAGCAGTGAAATTAATTATAGCAATCAGCCCCAGCATTTT.

This clone was seen only a few times. This sequence joins TRBV6-4 and TRBJ1-4; 10 bases are shared with TRBD1. Germline loops: CDR1 MRHNA, CDR2 SNTAGT. The trim removed 7 bases at V and 6 bases at J, leaving 2 bases unmatched. CDR3 length: 13 amino acids. The CDR3 reads CASTDRGDEKLFF. DNA of the CDR3: TGTGCCAGCACGGACAGGGGGGATGAAAAACTGTTTTTT.

The chain carries TRBV7-6 and TRBJ2-7, with 8 bases lining up with TRBD2. Germline V gene sequence: CDR1 SGHVS, CDR2 FNYEAQ. The CDR3 extends over 15 amino acids. The junction had 6 bases not matched to a gene; V was cut back by 5 bases and J by 0 bases. The CDR3 coding sequence is TGTGCCAGCAGCGCGACTAGCGAGGGCTCCTACGAGCAGTACTTC. This gives the protein CASSATSEGSYEQYF.

The chain uses TRBV10-3 and TRBJ2-1; TRBD1 matches at 7 bases. The CDR3 totals 14 residues. Germline CDR1 reads ENHRY; CDR2 reads SYGVKD. Trimming removed 7 bases from V and 2 bases from J; junction bases left unmatched: 5. This CDR3 is CAIKRQGAYNEQFF. CDR3 bases: TGTGCCATCAAAAGACAGGGAGCCTACAATGAGCAGTTCTTC.

About this clone itself: The junction does not match germline at one end; this may be a read error. Additional DNA sequences in this sample encode the identical CDR3. The gene calls are TRBV6-5 and TRBJ2-2; D is ambiguous. Germline V gene data show CDR1 as MNHEY and CDR2 as SVGAGI. The CDR3 is 13 amino acids. The CDR3 sequence is CASSYSSTGELFF. CDR3 in DNA: TGCGCCAGCAGTTATTCGAGCACCGGGGAGCTGTTTTTT.

The chain couples TRBV6-1 to TRBJ2-1; D remains ambiguous. Deletions cut 10 bases from V and 5 bases from J, with 12 bases between. Germline V lookup: CDR1 MNHNS, CDR2 SASEGT. CDR3 length equals 12 residues. The CDR3 is CATISRHNEQFF. CDR3 sequence (DNA): TGTGCCACCATTTCCAGACACAATGAGCAGTTCTTC.

In its sample, this clone was seen a few times. The CDR3 sequence is CASSWTGGTNEKLFF. In DNA, the CDR3 is TGTGCCAGCAGCTGGACAGGGGGCACTAATGAAAAACTGTTTTTT. The V and J genes are TRBV5-4 and TRBJ1-4; the match to TRBD1 covers 11 bases. This CDR3 contains 15 residues. J was trimmed by 2 bases and V by 3 bases; bases with no gene match: 0. CDR1 is SGHNT and CDR2 is YYREEE in the germline V gene (reference sequence).

The V and J genes are TRBV27 and TRBJ1-3; weak D call: TRBD1 (6 bases). With 5 bases removed from V and 0 bases from J, the gap between germline ends came to 14 bases. Germline V gene sequence: CDR1 MNHEY, CDR2 SMNVEV (reference sequence). This CDR3 has 16 amino acids. CDR3 nucleotide sequence: TGTGCCAGCAGTCTACAGGGACCGTTCTCTGGAAACACCATATATTTT. Amino acids: CASSLQGPFSGNTIYF.

The chain couples TRBV2 to TRBJ2-1; unclear D gene. The germline CDR1 and CDR2 sequences are SNHLY and FYNNEI. The CDR3 consists of 18 residues. The germline V and J ends were trimmed by 1 base and 0 bases, with 16 bases remaining between them. The CDR3: CASSEEGVIRPSYNEQFF. The DNA of the CDR3 is TGTGCCAGCAGTGAAGAGGGTGTTATCAGGCCCTCCTACAATGAGCAGTTCTTC.

The V and J genes are TRBV11-2 and TRBJ2-2, with D hard to call. V lost 3 bases and J lost 7, with 9 bases in between. CDR1 and CDR2 (germline): SGHAT, FQNNGV. CDR3 length: 13 amino acids. CDR3 nucleotide sequence: TGTGCCAGCAGCTTTCCCGGTGGCGGGGAGCTGTTTTTT. Its protein product is CASSFPGGGELFF.

Note on this clone: The junction departs from germline at one end; a sequencing error may be responsible. The rearrangement links TRBV27 to TRBJ2-7; D is uncertain. CDR1 is MNHEY and CDR2 is SMNVEV in the germline V gene (reference sequence). The CDR3 extends over 11 amino acids. In nucleotides, the CDR3 is TGTGCCAGCGGTTTCCACTACGAGCAGTACTTC. Protein sequence: CASGFHYEQYF.

CDR3 bases: TGTGCCAGCAGCTTAGACAGGTCAACCTACGAGCAGTACTTC. Translated: CASSLDRSTYEQYF. The gene calls are TRBV5-6 and TRBJ2-7; TRBD1 might be the D (6 bases). Per germline, CDR1 SGHDT and CDR2 YYEEEE. Trimming cost V 2 bases and J 2 bases, with 11 bases left between them. This CDR3 has 14 residues.

The CDR3 bases are TGTGCCAGCAGCTTTCAGTCCGACAATGAGCAGTTCTTC. Protein product: CASSFQSDNEQFF. The chain has TRBV11-3 and TRBJ2-1; D is undetermined. This CDR3 region has 13 residues. The V and J ends lost 3 bases and 5 bases respectively, with 8 bases between them. Germline loops: CDR1 SGHNT, CDR2 YENEEA. Based on the CDR3 plus reference TRBV11-3 and TRBJ2-1, the full variable domain is EAGVVQSPRYKIIEKKQPVAFWCNPISGHNTLYWYLQNLGQGPELLIRYENEEAVDDSQLPKDRFSAERLKGVDSTLKIQPAELGDSAVYLCASSFQSDNEQFFGPGTRLTVL.

The chain joins TRBV7-9 to TRBJ2-2; weak D call: TRBD1 (5 bases). Germline V gives CDR1 SEHNR, CDR2 FQNEAQ (reference sequence). The CDR3 sequence is 15 residues long. V lost 8 bases, J lost 1 base, and 14 bases lay in between. CDR3 residues: CASLGVFENTGELFF. For the CDR3, the DNA is TGTGCCAGCTTAGGGGTATTTGAGAACACCGGGGAGCTGTTTTTT. Drawing the rest from reference TRBV7-9 and TRBJ2-2, the complete variable domain is DTGVSQNPRHKITKRGQNVTFRCDPISEHNRLYWYRQTLGQGPEFLTYFQNEAQLEKSRLLSDRFSAERPKGSFSTLEIQRTEQGDSAMYLCASLGVFENTGELFFGEGSRLTVL.

J is TRBJ1-4 and V is TRBV5-5; D remains unclear. The V gene's germline CDR1 is SGHKS and CDR2 YYEKEE (reference sequence). The CDR3 length is 12 residues. V gave up 2 bases and J gave up 7 bases, with 6 bases separating them. CDR3 in amino acids: CASSLRGEKLFF. The CDR3 coding sequence is TGTGCCAGCAGCTTACGGGGTGAAAAACTGTTTTTT.